This TCR beta chain was sequenced in a study of blood T cell repertoires in COVID-19. Study in general: Sites across the United States, Italy and Spain contributed samples from acute and convalescent COVID-19. The analysed material was cDNA or gDNA that came from T cells, B-cell-depleted T cells, or PBMCs.

Assay used: immunoSEQ multiplex PCR; TCRdb lists only in-frame clones, some missing. This sample yields some 200,000 clones, of which approximately 84% are seen a single time; roughly 2.4% belongs to the top ten. The V and J ends lost 2 bases and 2 bases respectively, with 6 bases between them. Looked up from germline, CDR1 is LGHNA and CDR2 is YNFKEQ. CDR3 size: 13 residues. The sequence was collected from a woman aged 55-69 years with acute or convalescent COVID-19. V gene TRBV4-2 combines with J gene TRBJ1-2; no definite D call. The sequencing sample was made of peripheral blood. CDR3 loop: CASSQPGNYGYTF. In DNA form, the CDR3 reads TGTGCCAGCAGCCAACCGGGGAACTATGGCTACACCTTC.